Shown below are 30 T cell receptor beta chains from a single sample sequenced in a study of blood T cell repertoires in COVID-19. Libraries were prepared by immunoSEQ multiplex PCR; TCRdb keeps only in-frame clonotypes and omits some of them. This sample has 50,000 to 75,000 clones; around 79% occur once, and the top ten carry 18%. Sequenced: peripheral blood. These receptors originate from a woman in her forties or fifties with active or convalescent COVID-19.

The rearrangement uses TRBV29-1 and TRBJ2-5; D possibly corresponds to TRBD2 (6 bases). The CDR3 extends over 12 amino acids. V lost 4 bases, J lost 4 bases, and 10 bases lay in between. Per the germline V gene, CDR1 is SQVTM and CDR2 is ANQGSEA. The CDR3 here is CSVGGAGETQYF. The CDR3 region has the DNA TGCAGCGTTGGTGGAGCGGGAGAGACCCAGTACTTC.

In its sample, this clone was seen a few times. The genes are TRBV20-1 and TRBJ1-1; TRBD1 agrees at 8 bases. V lost 6 bases and J lost 11; bases outside the gene matches: 8. Germline V gives CDR1 DFQATT, CDR2 SNEGSKA (reference sequence). This CDR3 is 11 amino acids long. The CDR3 DNA follows: TGCAGTGCGGACCGACAGGGGTTGGCTTTCTTT. Protein product: CSADRQGLAFF.

The V call is TRBV19, the J call TRBJ1-2; possible D gene TRBD1, 5 bases. The CDR3 spans 11 residues. The ends were cut back, 7 bases at V and 4 bases at J, with 7 bases in the middle. Germline assignment: CDR1 LNHDA and CDR2 SQIVND (reference sequence). CDR3 protein: CASTGGYGYTF. The CDR3 DNA is TGTGCCAGTACCGGGGGCTATGGCTACACCTTC.

The sample holds a few counts of this clone. V usage is TRBV2 and J usage is TRBJ2-7; TRBD1 matches at 8 bases. The length of the CDR3 is 12 residues. CDR1 SNHLY and CDR2 FYNNEI come from the germline V gene. The V segment lost 8 bases and the J segment 4 bases; nucleotides outside the gene matches: 4. CDR3 DNA: TGTGCCAGCCGGGACAGGCGATACGAGCAGTACTTC. Its translation is CASRDRRYEQYF.

The V gene is TRBV3-1 (or the pseudogene TRBV3-2), the J gene TRBJ2-3, with TRBD1 identical over 7 bases. The length of the CDR3 is 11 residues. After removal of 5 bases from V and 9 bases from J, the junction contained 2 bases not matched to a gene. Germline CDR1 reads LGHDT; CDR2 reads YNNKEL (reference sequence). CDR3 DNA sequence: TGTGCCAGCAGCTACAGGGGAACGCAGTATTTT. This gives the protein CASSYRGTQYF.

This clone was observed a handful of times. The chain has TRBV13 and TRBJ2-7, with 9 bases aligning to TRBD1. Germline trimming cut 7 bases from V and 8 bases from J; bases unmatched to any gene: 12. The germline gives CDR1 PRHDT, CDR2 FYEKMQ (reference sequence). CDR3 length equals 14 residues. The CDR3 here is CASTVAGTGRQQYF. In DNA form, the CDR3 reads TGTGCCAGCACCGTGGCCGGGACAGGGAGACAGCAGTACTTC.

The genes are TRBV15 and TRBJ1-1; 7 bases agree with TRBD1. The V gene end was trimmed by 8 bases and the J gene end by 6 bases; junction bases not matched to a gene: 15. The CDR3 totals 15 residues. Per the germline V gene, CDR1 is LNHNV and CDR2 is YYDKDF (reference sequence). CDR3 in amino acids: CATDMNRGRRAEAFF. The CDR3 DNA reads TGTGCCACCGACATGAACAGGGGCCGGCGGGCTGAAGCTTTCTTT.

The chain joins TRBV7-2 to TRBJ2-7, with no clear D. Germline V gene sequence: CDR1 SGHTA, CDR2 FQGNSA. CDR3 length: 12 amino acids. V lost 5 bases to trimming and J lost 0 bases, with 5 bases between them. CDR3 DNA: TGTGCCAGCAGCCAAATCTCCTACGAGCAGTACTTC. Amino acid sequence: CASSQISYEQYF. The full variable domain, rest sourced from reference TRBV7-2 and TRBJ2-7, is GAGVSQSPSNKVTEKGKDVELRCDPISGHTALYWYRQSLGQGLEFLIYFQGNSAPDKSGLPSDRFSAERTGGSVSTLTIQRTQQEDSAVYLCASSQISYEQYFGPGTRLTVT.

The chain joins TRBV29-1 to TRBJ2-1, with D possibly TRBD2 on 7 matching bases. CDR1 SQVTM and CDR2 ANQGSEA come from the germline V gene. The CDR3 is 14 residues long. Trimming removed 6 bases from V and 7 bases from J, with 19 bases in between. CDR3 amino acids: CSVTRRGRANEQFF. The DNA for the CDR3 is TGCAGCGTCACAAGAAGGGGGAGGGCGAATGAGCAGTTCTTC.

The chain combines TRBV21-1 with TRBJ1-6; the table's D call of TRBD1 was not tested on the DNA. TRBV21-1 is termed a pseudogene. The CDR3 runs 14 residues. The CDR3 bases are TGTGCCAGCAGCAAGAGGACAGGGGGATCACCCCTCCACTTT. Translating it yields CASSKRTGGSPLHF.

The genes are TRBV10-3 and TRBJ2-7; D gene ambiguous. Germline lookup yields CDR1 ENHRY and CDR2 SYGVKD. The length of the CDR3 is 11 residues. Trimming left V 3 bases short and J 2 bases short, with 2 bases between. CDR3 region: CAISDTYEQYF. CDR3 coding DNA: TGTGCCATCAGTGACACCTACGAGCAGTACTTC.

The CDR3 loop reads CASRPGQGLSDTQYF. The CDR3 DNA reads as TGTGCCAGCAGACCGGGACAGGGGCTCTCAGATACGCAGTATTTT. V is TRBV28 and J is TRBJ2-3; 10 bases fit TRBD1. CDR1 is MDHEN, CDR2 SYDVKM, per germline. J lost 4 bases, V lost 6 bases, and 7 bases had no gene match. This CDR3 contains 15 residues.

This sequence joins TRBV5-5 and TRBJ1-5; no firm D call. Germline V CDR1 and CDR2: SGHKS, YYEKEE (reference sequence). Between the trimmed V and J ends, which lost 4 bases and 3 bases, there was a span of 11 bases. This CDR3 is 14 amino acids long. The CDR3 reads CASSGEDPNQPQHF. The CDR3 DNA reads as TGTGCCAGCAGCGGGGAGGACCCCAATCAGCCCCAGCATTTT.

V and J are TRBV30 and TRBJ2-7; D unclear. This CDR3 has 13 amino acids. Looked up from germline, CDR1 is GTSNPN and CDR2 is SVGIG (reference sequence). The V and J ends lost 3 bases and 3 bases respectively, with 12 bases between them. CDR3 amino acids: CAWSPTVNYEQYF. The CDR3 region has the DNA TGTGCCTGGAGCCCAACAGTTAACTACGAGCAGTACTTC.

This chain connects TRBV21-1 to TRBJ2-7; TRBD2 reflects the table's D call only, with no check against the DNA. TRBV21-1 has pseudogene status. The CDR3 covers 14 residues. In DNA form, the CDR3 reads TGTGCCAGCACACCGGGACTAGCGGGATGCGAGCAGTACTTC. Amino acid sequence: CASTPGLAGCEQYF.

V gene TRBV5-4 combines with J gene TRBJ1-3; TRBD1 matches 7 bases. In germline, CDR1 is SGHNT, CDR2 YYREEE (reference sequence). The CDR3 is 16 amino acids. With 3 bases clipped from V and 0 bases from J, the junction kept 6 bases outside the gene matches. The CDR3 spells CASSYGRDSSGNTIYF. CDR3 sequence (DNA): TGTGCCAGCAGCTACGGCCGGGACAGCTCTGGAAACACCATATATTTT.

This clone was observed once. The V call is TRBV24-1, the J call TRBJ1-4; possibly TRBD1 for D (5 bases). The V end lost 6 bases, the J end lost 7 bases, and 11 bases lay between the germline ends. Germline V gene sequence: CDR1 KGHDR, CDR2 SFDVKD. The CDR3 covers 13 residues. CDR3: CATSPRRGEKLFF. The CDR3 nucleotides read TGTGCCACCAGTCCCCGGAGGGGTGAAAAACTGTTTTTT.

The chain is built from TRBV21-1 and TRBJ2-2; the table gives TRBD1 as D, unverified against the DNA. TRBV21-1 is a recognized pseudogene. The CDR3 loop spans 14 amino acids. The CDR3: CASKRTGGPGELFF. The CDR3 DNA reads TGTGCCAGCAAAAGGACAGGAGGGCCCGGGGAGCTGTTTTTT.

This chain joins TRBV5-1 and TRBJ1-6; no reliable D call. This CDR3 comprises 13 residues. Trimming left V 8 bases short and J 0 bases short, with 6 bases between. Germline-derived CDR1 and CDR2 are SGHRS and YFSETQ. In DNA, the CDR3 is TGCGCCAGTAGAAGCTCCTATAATTCACCCCTCCACTTT. Its translation: CASRSSYNSPLHF. Combining the CDR3 with reference TRBV5-1 and TRBJ1-6 gives the whole variable domain KAGVTQTPRYLIKTRGQQVTLSCSPISGHRSVSWYQQTPGQGLQFLFEYFSETQRNKGNFPGRFSGRQFSNSRSEMNVSTLELGDSALYLCASRSSYNSPLHFGNGTRLTVT.

CDR3 nucleotide sequence: TGTGCCAGCAGCTTGCAACAGGGAGGGACTAATGAGCAGTACTTC. Translated, it gives CASSLQQGGTNEQYF. The chain links TRBV7-9 to TRBJ2-7; D is possibly TRBD2 (7 bases). V lost 3 bases and J 7 bases, leaving 19 bases between the germline ends. Germline V gene data show CDR1 as SEHNR and CDR2 as FQNEAQ (reference sequence). CDR3 size: 15 residues. The full variable domain, with the rest looked up from reference TRBV7-9 and TRBJ2-7, is DTGVSQNPRHKITKRGQNVTFRCDPISEHNRLYWYRQTLGQGPEFLTYFQNEAQLEKSRLLSDRFSAERPKGSFSTLEIQRTEQGDSAMYLCASSLQQGGTNEQYFGPGTRLTVT.

V usage is TRBV29-1 and J usage is TRBJ2-3, with 9 bases identical to TRBD2. The CDR3 consists of 14 residues. CDR1 SQVTM and CDR2 ANQGSEA come from the germline V gene. Unmatched junction bases numbered 9, after V lost 6 bases and J lost 5 bases. CDR3 loop: CSVPRLAAGDTQYF. Here the CDR3 DNA reads TGCAGCGTCCCAAGACTAGCGGCTGGAGATACGCAGTATTTT.

This chain connects TRBV30 to TRBJ1-4, with D uncertain. The CDR3 has 11 amino acids. Trimming cost V 0 bases and J 8 bases, with 4 bases left between them. Per the germline V gene, CDR1 is GTSNPN and CDR2 is SVGIG (reference sequence). The chain's CDR3 is CAWSVSEKLFF. CDR3 sequence (DNA): TGTGCCTGGAGTGTCTCGGAAAAACTGTTTTTT.

This chain joins TRBV18 and TRBJ1-3; D is unclear. CDR1 and CDR2 (germline): KGHSH, LQKENI. V was cut by 6 bases and J by 3 bases, with 15 bases left in between. The CDR3 is made up of 15 amino acids. The CDR3 nucleotides are TGTGCCAGCTCTCGCGGCTCGGACTTTGGAAACACCATATATTTT. Translated: CASSRGSDFGNTIYF.

V usage is TRBV7-8 and J usage is TRBJ1-4; 9 bases match TRBD1. Looked up from germline, CDR1 is SGHVS and CDR2 is FQNEAQ. The V segment lost 4 bases and the J segment 8 bases; nucleotides outside the gene matches: 8. The CDR3 consists of 15 residues. CDR3 coding DNA: TGTGCCAGCAGCTACAGGACAGGGGAAGGCGAAAAACTGTTTTTT. It encodes CASSYRTGEGEKLFF.

This clone occurred a few times. V and J are TRBV27 and TRBJ1-4, with D perhaps TRBD1 (5 bases). CDR1 and CDR2 from the germline V gene are MNHEY and SMNVEV (reference sequence). Trimming pared 2 bases from V and 6 bases from J, leaving 13 bases between. This CDR3 region has 15 residues. The CDR3 protein is CASSLRVGEDEKLFF. The CDR3 DNA is TGTGCCAGCAGTTTAAGGGTAGGGGAGGATGAAAAACTGTTTTTT.

The genes are TRBV4-1 and TRBJ1-3, with 7 nucleotides matching TRBD1. The V gene end was trimmed by 4 bases and the J gene end by 0 bases; junction bases not matched to a gene: 9. The CDR3 spans 17 residues. CDR1 is MGHRA, CDR2 YSYEKL, per germline. The CDR3 here is CASSLATGDRSGNTIYF. CDR3 DNA: TGCGCCAGCAGCCTAGCCACAGGGGACCGCTCTGGAAACACCATATATTTT.

This clone was counted between two and nine times. The rearrangement links TRBV5-1 to TRBJ2-1, with TRBD2 identical over 11 bases. Germline-derived CDR1 and CDR2 are SGHRS and YFSETQ. This CDR3 has 15 amino acids. Germline trimming cut 4 bases from V and 8 bases from J; bases unmatched to any gene: 8. For the CDR3, the DNA is TGCGCCAGCAGCCCGGGACTAGCGGAATACGATGAGCAGTTCTTC. It encodes CASSPGLAEYDEQFF. Based on the CDR3 plus reference TRBV5-1 and TRBJ2-1, the full variable domain is KAGVTQTPRYLIKTRGQQVTLSCSPISGHRSVSWYQQTPGQGLQFLFEYFSETQRNKGNFPGRFSGRQFSNSRSEMNVSTLELGDSALYLCASSPGLAEYDEQFFGPGTRLTVL.

This chain joins TRBV19 and TRBJ1-2, with 8 bases identical to TRBD1. The ends lost 8 bases at V and 2 bases at J; junction bases unmatched: 10. The germline V gene has CDR1 LNHDA and CDR2 SQIVND (reference sequence). There are 15 residues in the CDR3. The CDR3 protein is CASLPLGDRNYGYTF. The CDR3 nucleotides are TGTGCCAGTCTCCCCCTCGGGGACAGGAACTATGGCTACACCTTC. Drawing the rest from reference TRBV19 and TRBJ1-2, the complete variable domain is DGGITQSPKYLFRKEGQNVTLSCEQNLNHDAMYWYRQDPGQGLRLIYYSQIVNDFQKGDIAEGYSVSREKKESFPLTVTSAQKNPTAFYLCASLPLGDRNYGYTFGSGTRLTVV.

The chain couples TRBV10-3 to TRBJ2-5, with a tentative D call TRBD2 (6 bases). The CDR3 runs 13 residues. CDR1 ENHRY and CDR2 SYGVKD come from the germline V gene. Trimming removed 5 bases at V and 3 bases at J, with 10 bases between. DNA of the CDR3: TGTGCCATCAGTCACGGGGGAGAAGAGACCCAGTACTTC. Its protein is CAISHGGEETQYF.

This clone was seen ten or more times. This chain joins TRBV9 and TRBJ2-2, with TRBD2 identical over 11 bases. V dropped 1 base and J dropped 4; count of bases not matched to a gene: 3. This CDR3 spans 16 amino acids. Germline CDR1 reads SGDLS; CDR2 reads YYNGEE. The CDR3 loop reads CASSVTSGSVTGELFF. The CDR3 coding sequence is TGTGCCAGCAGCGTAACTAGCGGGAGTGTCACCGGGGAGCTGTTTTTT.